The next 3 T cell receptor beta chains were all read from a single sample in a study of T cells in Graves' hyperthyroidism and ophthalmopathy. Amplification of TCR beta CDR3 regions used RNA as the template. A set of HTBI primers served as the primers for a first-round RT-PCR of the TCR CDR3. TCRdb itself ran the multiplex PCR reads through MiXCR, one entry per CDR3 protein. The repertoire holds around 300,000 distinct CDR3 sequences, with about 15% as singletons. The sequenced material came from blood. The receptors originated from a woman between 50 and 59 years old with Graves' hyperthyroidism that later progressed to Graves' ophthalmopathy.

There are many counts of this clonotype. The rearrangement uses TRBV12-3 or TRBV12-4 and TRBJ1-3; no clear D gene. This CDR3 has 14 amino acids. Trimming cost V 2 bases and J 7 bases, with 12 bases left between them. This CDR3 reads CASSLNGRLNTIYF. CDR3 DNA sequence: TGTGCCAGCAGTTTAAACGGACGCCTTAACACCATATATTTT.

In its sample, this clonotype was seen many times. The chain couples TRBV20-1 to TRBJ2-7; 9 positions agree with TRBD2. Germline CDR1 and CDR2: DFQATT and SNEGSKA (reference sequence). The CDR3 runs to 14 residues. The trim removed 1 base at V and 7 bases at J, leaving 8 bases unmatched. CDR3 amino acids: CSARVSSGKGEQYF. In DNA, the CDR3 is TGCAGTGCTAGAGTATCTAGCGGGAAGGGGGAGCAGTACTTC.

The sample holds many counts of this clonotype. The chain is built from TRBV3-1 and TRBJ2-1, with 9 bases identical to TRBD2. Germline-derived CDR1 and CDR2 are LGHDT and YNNKEL (reference sequence). The ends lost 2 bases at V and 9 bases at J; junction bases unmatched: 11. This CDR3 has 16 residues. CDR3 nucleotide sequence: TGTGCCAGCAGCCAATTGCGGGAGGGAGCAGAGGGTGAGCAGTTCTTC. Encoded protein: CASSQLREGAEGEQFF.